Following are 9 T cell receptor beta chains from one sample sequenced in a study of blood T cells in healthy people across ages. Combining a sample-barcoded 5' primer with a J-beta primer mix, a second PCR ran for about 7 to 11 cycles. From the 5' RACE reads, TCRdb called clonotypes with MiXCR, one entry per CDR3 protein. The sample has about 930,000 distinct CDR3 sequences, 29% seen once. The same data also contributed to another study, on T cells of mothers and their children.

Sequenced: blood. These receptors all stem from a middle-aged woman in good health.

In its sample, this clonotype was seen a few times. This sequence joins TRBV12-3 or TRBV12-4 and TRBJ2-4, with 8 bases that match TRBD2. The J segment lost 6 bases and the V segment lost 5 bases, leaving 21 bases of the junction unmatched. CDR3 length equals 19 residues. The CDR3 DNA reads as TGTGCCAGCAGTACGCGCCTTGGGACTAGTGGTGGGGCGGCAAACATTCAGTACTTC. Translated: CASSTRLGTSGGAANIQYF.

This clonotype was observed a handful of times. The chain joins TRBV20-1 to TRBJ1-4, with TRBD1 matching over 9 bases. This CDR3 is 15 amino acids long. V lost 5 bases to trimming and J lost 6 bases; unmatched junction nucleotides: 10. Germline values: CDR1 DFQATT, CDR2 SNEGSKA (reference sequence). The chain's CDR3 is CSAHRGWTGDEKLFF. DNA of the CDR3: TGCAGTGCTCATAGGGGATGGACAGGGGATGAAAAACTGTTTTTT.

The V gene is TRBV7-3, the J gene TRBJ2-5, with 10 bases matching TRBD2. Germline-derived CDR1 and CDR2 are SGHTA and FQGTGA. The CDR3 is 15 amino acids. V gave up 5 bases and J gave up 5 bases; unmatched junction bases: 8. CDR3 nucleotide sequence: TGTGCCAGCAGCCCCAGCGGGGGGGCCGTTGAGACCCAGTACTTC. Amino acids: CASSPSGGAVETQYF.

Worth noting for this clonotype: The junction departs from germline at one end; a sequencing error may be responsible. This chain joins TRBV4-1 and TRBJ2-5; possibly TRBD2 for D (6 bases). The length of the CDR3 is 15 residues. In germline, CDR1 is MGHRA, CDR2 YSYEKL. The CDR3 here is CASSQDEPARETRYF. The CDR3, as DNA: TGCGCCAGCAGCCAAGATGAGCCGGCCCGGGAGACCCGGTACTTC.

The rearrangement uses TRBV6-1 and TRBJ2-1, with D perhaps matching TRBD1 or TRBD2 (5 bases each). The germline V gene has CDR1 MNHNS and CDR2 SASEGT. The CDR3 is 13 amino acids. Trimming stripped 5 bases from V and 7 bases from J, with 12 bases between. CDR3 DNA sequence: TGTGCCAGCAGTAGGCGAGAGGGGAATGAGCAGTTCTTC. The encoded protein is CASSRREGNEQFF.

This clonotype appeared a few times. The chain is built from TRBV6-1 and TRBJ2-7, with D possibly TRBD1 on 6 matching bases. CDR1 is MNHNS, CDR2 SASEGT, per germline. V was cut by 5 bases and J by 2 bases, with 16 bases left in between. The CDR3 contains 15 residues. The CDR3 spells CASSPRRQATYEQYF. The DNA for the CDR3 is TGTGCCAGCAGTCCCAGGCGACAGGCAACCTACGAGCAGTACTTC.

This chain joins TRBV6-2 or TRBV6-3 and TRBJ2-1, with TRBD1 matching 9 bases. The CDR3 length is 15 residues. Looked up from germline, CDR1 is MNHEY and CDR2 is SVGEGT. J gave up 7 bases and V 0 bases, and 4 bases lay outside the gene matches. The chain's CDR3 is CASSYSGDRDNEQFF. The CDR3 DNA reads as TGTGCCAGCAGTTACTCAGGGGACAGGGATAATGAGCAGTTCTTC.

This clonotype has at least ten counts. The genes are TRBV12-3 or TRBV12-4 and TRBJ1-1, with D possibly TRBD1 on 6 matching bases. V lost 1 base and J 3 bases, leaving 9 bases between the germline ends. The CDR3 spans 14 residues. The CDR3: CASSLDRAYTEAFF. The CDR3, as DNA: TGTGCCAGCAGTTTAGACAGGGCGTACACTGAAGCTTTCTTT.

This clonotype was observed a few times. The chain joins TRBV5-1 to TRBJ1-4; weak D call: TRBD1 (6 bases). The germline V and J ends were trimmed by 5 bases and 8 bases, with 19 bases remaining between them. This CDR3 is built from 15 residues. Germline-derived CDR1 and CDR2 are SGHRS and YFSETQ. DNA for the CDR3: TGCGCCAGCAGGTTAGACGCGTTCCAGGGGGAAAAACTGTTTTTT. It codes for CASRLDAFQGEKLFF.